These 2 T cell receptor beta chains were sequenced from one sample in a study of glioma-infiltrating T cells after dendritic cell vaccination. Produced via immunoSEQ multiplex PCR; TCRdb's table is partial and in-frame only. The table has some 87,000 clones, under 90% seen once. The sample in question was blood, obtained before dendritic cell vaccination. The receptors come from a human donor with glioblastoma.

DNA of the CDR3: TGTGCCAGCAGTCAACCTACAGGGGAGGCCTACGAGCAGTACTTC. This codes for CASSQPTGEAYEQYF. This rearrangement joins TRBV28 to TRBJ2-7; tentative D call: TRBD1 (7 bases). The germline V gene has CDR1 MDHEN and CDR2 SYDVKM. This CDR3 has 15 amino acids. The V gene lost 5 bases and the J gene lost 2 bases, with 16 bases spanning the gap.

In its sample, this clone was seen once. The chain uses TRBV19 and TRBJ2-1; TRBD1 aligns across 9 bases. From germline, CDR1 is LNHDA and CDR2 SQIVND (reference sequence). The CDR3 is made up of 15 amino acids. Unmatched junction bases numbered 10, after V lost 5 bases and J lost 8 bases. CDR3 DNA: TGTGCCAGTAGTCCTGGACAGGGGTATCGGGATGAGCAGTTCTTC. Translation gives CASSPGQGYRDEQFF. Using reference TRBV19 and TRBJ2-1 for the parts outside the CDR3, the full variable domain is DGGITQSPKYLFRKEGQNVTLSCEQNLNHDAMYWYRQDPGQGLRLIYYSQIVNDFQKGDIAEGYSVSREKKESFPLTVTSAQKNPTAFYLCASSPGQGYRDEQFFGPGTRLTVL.